This entry concerns a single T cell receptor (beta chain). Its antigen is still unknown. The CDR3 does not close with the conserved phenylalanine or tryptophan, likely indicating a read error. This sample was taken from a study of T cells in Graves' hyperthyroidism and ophthalmopathy. The TCR beta CDR3 regions underwent amplification using RNA transcripts as the source. A first-round RT-PCR of the TCR CDR3 used the HTBI primer set. A single record per CDR3 protein comes from TCRdb applying MiXCR to the multiplex PCR reads. The repertoire holds 450,000 to 500,000 distinct CDR3 sequences, with 22% as singletons. Study findings and constraints: The model foresaw ophthalmopathy a median roughly 6 months prior to onset.

Input material: blood. This receptor was taken from a woman between 65 and 79 years old with Graves' ophthalmopathy.

The CDR3, as DNA: TGCGCCAGCAGCTTCAGTCTAGCGGGCAACGAGCAGTACCTC. Its protein is CASSFSLAGNEQYL. This chain uses TRBV11-2 with TRBJ2-7, with 8 bases that match TRBD2. CDR1 is SGHAT, CDR2 FQNNGV, per germline. The CDR3 loop spans 14 amino acids.